The present T cell receptor beta chain was sequenced within a study of beta chain features in type 1 diabetes. Study background: All samples yielded 85 million to 130 million examined sorted cells. Study-level results: Within each of all four CD4+ subsets, Type 1 diabetes patients had TCRB CDR3s that were moderately but significantly shorter. VDJ junctions from patients with type 1 diabetes contained fewer insertions and more deletions. The question of HLA type influencing TCRB rearrangement was one that remained unresolved here.

Looked up from germline, CDR1 is ENHRY and CDR2 is SYGVKD. The CDR3 spans 11 residues. Investigators reverse transcribed all isolated RNA, so they sequenced expressed TCRB transcripts. Assay: immunoSEQ multiplex PCR; the TCRdb copy retains only in-frame clones and omits some. Among 150,000 to 200,000 clones listed, around 8.6% were seen once. Concerning this clone: No antigen is known for it. The junction does not match germline at one end; this may be a read error.

This receptor was identified in a woman between 18 and 29 years old with type 1 diabetes. V is TRBV10-3 and J is TRBJ2-7; D not certain. Sequencing was done on a sample of central memory CD4+ T cells from blood. The CDR3 nucleotides read TGTGCCATCAGTGAGTCCGGAGCGTTTGATTTC. Amino acid sequence: CAISESGAFDF.